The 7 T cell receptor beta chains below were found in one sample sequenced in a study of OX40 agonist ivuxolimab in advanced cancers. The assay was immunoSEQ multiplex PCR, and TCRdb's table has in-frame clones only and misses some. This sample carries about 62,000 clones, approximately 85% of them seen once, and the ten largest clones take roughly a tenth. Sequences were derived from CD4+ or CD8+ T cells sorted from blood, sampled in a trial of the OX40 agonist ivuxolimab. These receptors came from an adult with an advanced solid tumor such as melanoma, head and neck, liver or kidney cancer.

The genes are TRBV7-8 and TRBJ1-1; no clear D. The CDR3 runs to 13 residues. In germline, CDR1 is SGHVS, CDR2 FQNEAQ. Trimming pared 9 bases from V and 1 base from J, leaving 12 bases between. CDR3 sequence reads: CASRRAGNTEAFF. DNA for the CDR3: TGTGCCAGTCGGCGGGCGGGGAACACTGAAGCTTTCTTT.

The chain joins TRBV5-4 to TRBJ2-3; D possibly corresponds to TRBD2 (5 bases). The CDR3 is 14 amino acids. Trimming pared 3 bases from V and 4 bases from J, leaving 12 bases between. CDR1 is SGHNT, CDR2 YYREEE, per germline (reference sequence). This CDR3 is CASSSPGSADTQYF. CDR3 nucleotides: TGTGCCAGCAGCTCCCCGGGGAGCGCAGATACGCAGTATTTT. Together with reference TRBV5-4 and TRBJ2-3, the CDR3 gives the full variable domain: ETGVTQSPTHLIKTRGQQVTLRCSSQSGHNTVSWYQQALGQGPQFIFQYYREEENGRGNFPPRFSGLQFPNYSSELNVNALELDDSALYLCASSSPGSADTQYFGPGTRLTVL.

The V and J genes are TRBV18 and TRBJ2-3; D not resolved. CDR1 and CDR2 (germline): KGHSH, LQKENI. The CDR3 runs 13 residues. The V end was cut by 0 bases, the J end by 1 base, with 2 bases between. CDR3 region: CASSPPGTDTQYF. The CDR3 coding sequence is TGTGCCAGCTCACCACCGGGCACAGATACGCAGTATTTT.

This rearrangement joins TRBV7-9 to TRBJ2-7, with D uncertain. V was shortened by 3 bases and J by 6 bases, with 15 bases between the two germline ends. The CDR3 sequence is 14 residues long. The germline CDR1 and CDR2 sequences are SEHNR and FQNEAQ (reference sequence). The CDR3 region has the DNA TGTGCCAGCAGCTTTCTGTCAGGAGACGGCGAGCAGTACTTC. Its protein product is CASSFLSGDGEQYF.

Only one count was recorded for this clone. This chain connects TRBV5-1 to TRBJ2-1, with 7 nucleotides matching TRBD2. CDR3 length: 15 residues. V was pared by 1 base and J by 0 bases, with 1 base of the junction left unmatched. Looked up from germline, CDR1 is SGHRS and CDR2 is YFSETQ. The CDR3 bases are TGCGCCAGCAGCTTGCGGGGGGACTCCTACAATGAGCAGTTCTTC. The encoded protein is CASSLRGDSYNEQFF.

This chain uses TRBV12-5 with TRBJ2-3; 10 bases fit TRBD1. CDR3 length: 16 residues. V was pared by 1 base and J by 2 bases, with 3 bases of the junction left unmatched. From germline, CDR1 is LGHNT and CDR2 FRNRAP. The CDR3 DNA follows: TGTGCTAGTGGTTTGGGGGGACAGGGGCCCACAGATACGCAGTATTTT. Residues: CASGLGGQGPTDTQYF.

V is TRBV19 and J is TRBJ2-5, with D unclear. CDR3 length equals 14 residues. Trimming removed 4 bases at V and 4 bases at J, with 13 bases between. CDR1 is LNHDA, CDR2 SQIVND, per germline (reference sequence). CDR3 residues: CASSKMDRGETQYF. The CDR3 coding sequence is TGTGCCAGTAGTAAAATGGATCGAGGAGAGACCCAGTACTTC.